The 22 T cell receptor beta chains below come from one sample, sequenced in a study of T cells in women clearing cervical HPV infection. Libraries were prepared by immunoSEQ multiplex PCR; TCRdb keeps only in-frame clonotypes and omits some of them. The repertoire table contains more than 15,000 clones. Sequenced material: blood buffy coat. These receptors all stem from a woman between 18 and 75 years old with a cervical HPV16 infection that either progressed to CIN3+ or cleared (not recorded which).

Concerning this clone: The read terminates 3 residues ahead of where the CDR3 ends, so the germline J gene completes it. The V call is TRBV7-6, the J call TRBJ1-3; D unresolved. Between the trimmed V and J ends, which lost 0 bases and 3 bases, there was a span of 9 bases. The CDR3 is made up of 15 amino acids. Germline V gene lookup returns CDR1 SGHVS and CDR2 FNYEAQ. This CDR3 reads CASSLALRDGNTIYF. The CDR3 bases that were read are TGTGCCAGCAGCTTAGCTTTGCGGGATGGAAACACC.

Concerning this clone: The CDR3 is cut off 3 residues early in the read; its end comes from the germline J gene. V is TRBV19 and J is TRBJ1-5; 10 bases are a match to TRBD1. Trimming removed 6 bases from V and 5 bases from J; junction bases left unmatched: 7. CDR3 length: 15 amino acids. Per the germline V gene, CDR1 is LNHDA and CDR2 is SQIVND (reference sequence). The CDR3 bases that were read are TGTGCCAGTAGCCGGGACAGGGGTACGGATCAGCCC. Translating it yields CASSRDRGTDQP. The entire CDR3 reads CASSRDRGTDQPQHF.

A remark on this clone: The sequence runs out 3 residues before the end of the CDR3; the remainder is reconstructed from the germline J gene. J is TRBJ2-3 and V is TRBV18; possibly TRBD2 for D (5 bases). The V end lost 3 bases, the J end lost 3 bases, and 13 bases lay between the germline ends. CDR3 length equals 15 residues. Germline loops: CDR1 KGHSH, CDR2 LQKENI. The CDR3: CASSPENPGTDTQYF. The part of the CDR3 DNA that was read is TGTGCCAGCTCACCTGAGAACCCGGGGACAGATACG.

On this clone itself: The CDR3 goes on 3 residues after the read ends, and that part is filled in from the germline J gene. The chain uses TRBV12-3 or TRBV12-4 and TRBJ2-7, with D maybe TRBD1 (5 bases). This CDR3 spans 12 amino acids. With 7 bases removed from V and 2 bases from J, the gap between germline ends came to 9 bases. The sequenced part of the CDR3 DNA is TGTGCCAGCACCTTGGACACCTACGAG. Its translation is CASTLDTYE. The CDR3, in full, reads CASTLDTYEQYF.

A note on this clone: The read is 3 residues too short to cover the CDR3 end, so that end is filled in from the germline J gene. V is TRBV5-1 and J is TRBJ1-1; D may be TRBD1 (5 bases). Trimming removed 3 bases from V and 0 bases from J, with 12 bases in between. The germline gives CDR1 SGHRS, CDR2 YFSETQ. This CDR3 contains 15 residues. The DNA read from the CDR3 is TGCGCCAGCAGCTCAGGGATAGCTATGAACACTGAA. It encodes CASSSGIAMNTE. The full CDR3 is CASSSGIAMNTEAFF.

As to this clone: The CDR3 end falls 3 residues outside the read, so it is completed with the germline J gene. This chain connects TRBV28 to TRBJ1-5; D is possibly TRBD1 (6 bases). Germline CDR1 reads MDHEN; CDR2 reads SYDVKM. The CDR3 consists of 14 residues. V was clipped by 5 bases and J by 3 bases, with 11 bases between them. Partial CDR3 DNA: TGTGCCAGCAGTACATACAGGGCCAATCAGCCC. Translated: CASSTYRANQP. The whole CDR3 is CASSTYRANQPQHF.

About this clone: Read coverage stops 3 residues before the CDR3 terminus; the germline J gene supplies the remainder. V and J are TRBV18 and TRBJ1-3; no clear D gene. V was clipped by 6 bases and J by 3 bases, with 12 bases between them. This CDR3 has 14 residues. Per the germline V gene, CDR1 is KGHSH and CDR2 is LQKENI. The sequenced part of the CDR3 DNA is TGTGCCAGCTCTCTCACAGAGGATGGAAACACC. Translated: CASSLTEDGNT. The CDR3, in full, reads CASSLTEDGNTIYF.

This clone registers medium-sized by frequency. The read terminates 3 residues ahead of where the CDR3 ends, so the germline J gene completes it. The chain carries TRBV18 and TRBJ1-1; D not certain. The germline V and J ends were trimmed by 3 bases and 7 bases, with 9 bases remaining between them. CDR1 is KGHSH and CDR2 is LQKENI in the germline V gene. This CDR3 is 12 amino acids long. CDR3 bases read: TGTGCCAGCTCACCTTCGGCAGGTGAA. It codes for CASSPSAGE. The entire CDR3 protein reads CASSPSAGEAFF.

Concerning this clone: The CDR3 end lies 3 residues beyond the end of the read and is filled in from the germline J gene. J is TRBJ1-2 and V is TRBV7-9; D not certain. The CDR3 is 15 amino acids. The germline CDR1 and CDR2 sequences are SEHNR and FQNEAQ (reference sequence). The part of the CDR3 DNA that was read is TGTGCCAGCAGCTTAGCGCGGAGTTCCTACAATGAC. Translating gives CASSLARSSYND. The CDR3 as a whole reads CASSLARSSYNDYTF.

Comment on this clone: The sequenced fragment ends 3 residues before the CDR3 boundary, so the rest is inferred from the germline J gene. The rearrangement links TRBV9 to TRBJ2-3; 7 nucleotides agree with TRBD2. J lost 4 bases, V lost 3 bases, and 11 bases had no gene match. This CDR3 is 16 amino acids long. Germline CDR1 SGDLS, CDR2 YYNGEE. CDR3 loop: CASSEMSGIVADTQYF. CDR3 DNA (partial): TGTGCCAGCAGCGAAATGAGCGGGATTGTAGCAGATACG.

To note about this clone: The CDR3 extends 3 residues past the end of the read, so its final part is completed from the germline J gene. This rearrangement joins TRBV28 to TRBJ1-2; 8 bases agree with TRBD1. Losses at the gene ends were 5 bases for V and 5 bases for J; bases not matched to a gene: 7. The CDR3 runs to 14 residues. From germline, CDR1 is MDHEN and CDR2 SYDVKM. CDR3 bases read: TGTGCCAGCAGTCGGACAGGGTGGTCGTATGGC. It is translated as CASSRTGWSYG. The complete CDR3 reads CASSRTGWSYGYTF.

The CDR3 bases that were read are TGTGCCAGCAGTCCACGACAGGGTAATCAGCCC. Its translation is CASSPRQGNQP. From start to end, the CDR3 is CASSPRQGNQPQHF. This rearrangement joins TRBV28 to TRBJ1-5; 7 bases line up with TRBD1. The sequence runs out 3 residues before the end of the CDR3; the remainder is reconstructed from the germline J gene. Germline CDR1 reads MDHEN; CDR2 reads SYDVKM. The ends lost 5 bases at V and 4 bases at J; junction bases unmatched: 5. CDR3 size: 14 residues.

Concerning this clone: The DNA ends 3 residues before the CDR3 does, and the rest of the CDR3 is filled in from the germline J gene. The genes are TRBV5-1 and TRBJ2-7, with 8 bases that match TRBD1. CDR1 is SGHRS, CDR2 YFSETQ, per germline. J gave up 4 bases and V 3 bases, and 12 bases lay outside the gene matches. The CDR3 runs to 16 residues. The CDR3 sequence: CASSWGSGQGGYEQYF. The CDR3 DNA, read in part, is TGCGCCAGCAGCTGGGGGTCAGGACAGGGCGGTTACGAG. Supplemented by reference TRBV5-1 and TRBJ2-7, the full variable domain reads KAGVTQTPRYLIKTRGQQVTLSCSPISGHRSVSWYQQTPGQGLQFLFEYFSETQRNKGNFPGRFSGRQFSNSRSEMNVSTLELGDSALYLCASSWGSGQGGYEQYFGPGTRLTVT.

A word on this clone: With the read ending 3 residues before the CDR3 end, the germline J gene is used to fill in that end. The rearrangement links TRBV12-3 or TRBV12-4 to TRBJ2-1, with 7 positions matching TRBD2. The ends lost 3 bases at V and 4 bases at J; junction bases unmatched: 6. The CDR3 has 15 amino acids. CDR3 region: CASSLRLADYNEQFF. The DNA read from the CDR3 is TGTGCCAGCAGTTTGCGGCTAGCGGATTACAATGAG.

For this clone: The sequence runs out 3 residues before the end of the CDR3; the remainder is reconstructed from the germline J gene. V is TRBV7-2 and J is TRBJ2-7; possible D gene TRBD1, 6 bases. CDR3 length: 15 amino acids. V dropped 1 base and J dropped 2 bases, with 12 bases sitting between them. CDR1 SGHTA and CDR2 FQGNSA come from the germline V gene. Incomplete CDR3 DNA: TGTGCCAGCAGCTTAGGGCTTGGGGACACCTACGAG. Residues: CASSLGLGDTYE. The entire CDR3 reads CASSLGLGDTYEQYF.

About this clone: The read terminates 3 residues ahead of where the CDR3 ends, so the germline J gene completes it. This chain joins TRBV2 and TRBJ2-5; a weak D match, TRBD1 (6 bases). Deletions cut 5 bases from V and 5 bases from J, with 12 bases between. Germline assignment: CDR1 SNHLY and CDR2 FYNNEI. The CDR3 is 13 amino acids. The CDR3 loop is CASSTGKAETQYF. The CDR3 DNA, read in part, is TGTGCCAGCAGTACAGGGAAAGCCGAGACC. The full variable domain, with the rest looked up from reference TRBV2 and TRBJ2-5, is EPEVTQTPSHQVTQMGQEVILRCVPISNHLYFYWYRQILGQKVEFLVSFYNNEISEKSEIFDDQFSVERPDGSNFTLKIRSTKLEDSAMYFCASSTGKAETQYFGPGTRLLVL.

Comment on this clone: The CDR3 end lies 3 residues beyond the end of the read and is filled in from the germline J gene. The rearrangement uses TRBV6-1 and TRBJ2-5, with D tentatively TRBD1 (6 bases). Germline values: CDR1 MNHNS, CDR2 SASEGT. The length of the CDR3 is 14 residues. V dropped 1 base and J dropped 4 bases, with 10 bases sitting between them. Partial CDR3 DNA: TGTGCCAGCAGTGAAGTTTGGGGGCCAGAGACC. This sequence encodes CASSEVWGPET. The whole CDR3 sequence is CASSEVWGPETQYF.

Turning to this clone: Read sequence stops 3 residues before the CDR3 end, and the germline J gene provides the missing end. The chain joins TRBV5-6 to TRBJ1-5; D perhaps matches TRBD1 (5 bases). V lost 4 bases and J lost 5, with 13 bases in between. CDR1 is SGHDT, CDR2 YYEEEE, per germline. The CDR3 totals 14 residues. The CDR3 sequence: CASSLYQGDQPQHF. Incomplete CDR3 DNA: TGTGCCAGCAGCCTATATCAGGGAGATCAGCCC.

In the case of this clone: The CDR3 end lies 3 residues beyond the end of the read and is filled in from the germline J gene. This rearrangement joins TRBV2 to TRBJ1-2; 9 bases are a match to TRBD1. Germline values: CDR1 SNHLY, CDR2 FYNNEI. This CDR3 has 18 amino acids. The chain's CDR3 is CASSEVLFSGQGADDYTF. The sequenced part of the CDR3 DNA is TGTGCCAGCAGTGAAGTCTTATTTTCGGGACAGGGTGCGGACGAC.

In the case of this clone: The read terminates 3 residues before the CDR3 end, so the remaining end is supplied by the germline J gene. V gene TRBV14 combines with J gene TRBJ1-4; 8 bases are a match to TRBD1. The V segment lost 2 bases and the J segment 8 bases; nucleotides outside the gene matches: 4. Germline values: CDR1 SGHDN, CDR2 FVKESK. The CDR3 spans 14 residues. CDR3 bases read: TGTGCCAGCAGCCAATACGGACAGGGAGAAAAA. Translation gives CASSQYGQGEK. The CDR3, in full, reads CASSQYGQGEKLFF.

About this clone: The CDR3 goes on 3 residues after the read ends, and that part is filled in from the germline J gene. V usage is TRBV5-6 and J usage is TRBJ1-2; TRBD1 matches 8 bases. CDR1 SGHDT and CDR2 YYEEEE come from the germline V gene. The CDR3 has 15 amino acids. The V and J ends lost 0 bases and 5 bases, in that order; junction bases with no gene match: 6. The covered CDR3 bases are TGTGCCAGCAGCTTGGGACAGGGGATCGCTTATGGC. It translates to CASSLGQGIAYG. The full-length CDR3 reads as CASSLGQGIAYGYTF.

Comment on this clone: The read ends 3 residues early relative to the CDR3; the germline J gene fills the gap. The J gene is TRBJ2-1, the V gene TRBV7-2, with 9 bases aligning to TRBD2. Trimming at V came to 7 bases and at J to 9 bases, leaving 7 bases not matched to a gene. This CDR3 is 13 amino acids long. Per the germline V gene, CDR1 is SGHTA and CDR2 is FQGNSA. CDR3 in amino acids: CASMRPGLAEQFF. The CDR3 bases that were read are TGTGCCAGCATGAGACCGGGACTAGCTGAG. Based on the CDR3 plus reference TRBV7-2 and TRBJ2-1, the full variable domain is GAGVSQSPSNKVTEKGKDVELRCDPISGHTALYWYRQSLGQGLEFLIYFQGNSAPDKSGLPSDRFSAERTGGSVSTLTIQRTQQEDSAVYLCASMRPGLAEQFFGPGTRLTVL.